This T cell receptor beta chain was identified in a study of breast tumors, draining lymph nodes, adjacent tissues. There are 14 residues in the CDR3. The V and J ends lost 2 bases and 2 bases respectively, with 9 bases between them. Germline V gives CDR1 KGHSH, CDR2 LQKENI. Axillary draining lymph nodes of breast cancer patients supplied the node samples. This clonotype came up many times. Antigen: not known. TCRdb itself ran the multiplex PCR reads through MiXCR, one entry per CDR3 protein. Found here are over 250,000 distinct CDR3 sequences, 30% of them singletons; the top ten hold more than 0.95%. Study-wide results and caveats: Tumors had less TCR diversity than lymph nodes, more than nontumor tissue. Tumor T cell lymph node origin was a supported hypothesis, not proven.

Sequencing was done on a sample of axillary lymph node tissue. This TCR was sampled from a female donor with breast cancer. Some clones in this sample may be carry-over from other donors' samples. This chain joins TRBV18 and TRBJ2-5, with D unresolved. CDR3 in amino acids: CASSPGRLQETQYF. In DNA, the CDR3 is TGTGCCAGCTCACCAGGGCGGCTACAAGAGACCCAGTACTTC.